One sample yielded the 20 T cell receptor beta chains listed below, sequenced in a study of OX40 agonist ivuxolimab in advanced cancers. Assay: immunoSEQ multiplex PCR; the TCRdb copy retains only in-frame clones and omits some. This table holds about 58,000 clones, over 70% found once. This material consisted of CD4+ or CD8+ T cells sorted from blood, taken in a trial of the OX40 agonist ivuxolimab. The receptors derive from an adult with an advanced solid tumor such as melanoma, head and neck, liver or kidney cancer.

The chain combines TRBV28 with TRBJ1-6; D remains ambiguous. V dropped 1 base and J dropped 14 bases, with 6 bases sitting between them. This CDR3 is 11 amino acids long. Per germline, CDR1 MDHEN and CDR2 SYDVKM. The CDR3 sequence: CASSLSGSLHF. The CDR3 region has the DNA TGTGCCAGCAGTTTATCCGGTTCCCTCCACTTT.

This chain links TRBV2 with TRBJ2-3, with D perhaps matching TRBD1 or TRBD2 (5 bases each). The CDR3 length is 14 residues. V lost 4 bases and J lost 5, with 13 bases in between. Germline V gene data show CDR1 as SNHLY and CDR2 as FYNNEI. The CDR3 sequence is CASSGSPRGDTQYF. The DNA for the CDR3 is TGTGCCAGCAGTGGATCCCCGAGGGGAGATACGCAGTATTTT.

The V and J genes are TRBV27 and TRBJ2-2; a weak D match, TRBD2 (6 bases). Germline V gene sequence: CDR1 MNHEY, CDR2 SMNVEV (reference sequence). Trimming removed 5 bases at V and 4 bases at J, with 14 bases between. The CDR3 runs to 15 residues. As DNA, the CDR3 is TGTGCCAGCAGTAGATTAACGGGGGTCACCGGGGAGCTGTTTTTT. This encodes CASSRLTGVTGELFF.

This chain connects TRBV28 to TRBJ1-1, with a possible D match to TRBD1 (5 bases). This CDR3 has 14 residues. V was cut by 7 bases and J by 3 bases, with 15 bases left in between. Germline CDR1 reads MDHEN; CDR2 reads SYDVKM. CDR3 sequence: CASILSVGHTEAFF. Here the CDR3 DNA reads TGTGCCAGCATCCTGAGTGTGGGGCACACTGAAGCTTTCTTT.

This clone was counted a few times. The V gene is TRBV6-5, the J gene TRBJ2-5; 8 bases line up with TRBD1. Germline values: CDR1 MNHEY, CDR2 SVGAGI. The junction had 7 bases not matched to a gene; V was cut back by 7 bases and J by 3 bases. This CDR3 has 14 amino acids. The CDR3 loop reads CASTTGQGKETQYF. The CDR3 DNA sequence: TGTGCCAGCACCACTGGACAGGGTAAAGAGACCCAGTACTTC.

V is TRBV7-9 and J is TRBJ2-1, with D possibly being TRBD2 (5 bases). Germline V gives CDR1 SEHNR, CDR2 FQNEAQ (reference sequence). V lost 4 bases to trimming and J lost 8 bases, with 15 bases between them. The CDR3 consists of 14 residues. The CDR3 region is CASSSRTEGHEQFF. In DNA form, the CDR3 reads TGTGCCAGCAGCTCGCGGACTGAAGGGCATGAGCAGTTCTTC. Supplemented by reference TRBV7-9 and TRBJ2-1, the full variable domain reads DTGVSQNPRHKITKRGQNVTFRCDPISEHNRLYWYRQTLGQGPEFLTYFQNEAQLEKSRLLSDRFSAERPKGSFSTLEIQRTEQGDSAMYLCASSSRTEGHEQFFGPGTRLTVL.

The gene calls are TRBV11-2 and TRBJ1-2; 9 nucleotides line up with TRBD1. The CDR3 totals 13 residues. Germline-derived CDR1 and CDR2 are SGHAT and FQNNGV. The J segment lost 6 bases and the V segment lost 2 bases, leaving 1 base of the junction unmatched. The CDR3 nucleotides read TGTGCCAGCAGCTTAACAGGGGGCCATGGCTACACCTTC. This translates into CASSLTGGHGYTF.

The CDR3 bases are TGTGCCAGCAGCTTCTCGTTACTAGCGGGGGAAACAGATACGCAGTATTTT. Amino acids: CASSFSLLAGETDTQYF. The V call is TRBV5-8, the J call TRBJ2-3; 11 bases fit TRBD2. The CDR3 is 17 amino acids. V shed 2 bases, J shed 3 bases, and the junction held 8 bases outside the gene matches. Germline assignment: CDR1 SGHTS and CDR2 YDEGEE.

The rearrangement links TRBV18 to TRBJ2-7, with 8 bases identical to TRBD1. CDR3 length: 14 amino acids. V trimming: 8 bases; J trimming: 6 bases; junction bases outside the gene matches: 12. Germline CDR1 is KGHSH and CDR2 is LQKENI. The CDR3 sequence is CASTQDRGRSEQYF. CDR3 DNA sequence: TGTGCCAGCACACAAGACAGGGGCCGTTCCGAGCAGTACTTC.

This clone was counted a single time. As DNA, the CDR3 is TGTGCCAGCTCACCATCCCAGGGGGCGCAAGCTGATGGCTACACCTTC. Protein sequence: CASSPSQGAQADGYTF. The chain recombines TRBV18 with TRBJ1-2, with 8 bases matching TRBD1. V dropped 2 bases and J dropped 6; count of bases not matched to a gene: 11. Per the germline V gene, CDR1 is KGHSH and CDR2 is LQKENI. CDR3 size: 16 residues.

CDR3 coding DNA: TGTGCCAGCAGACTCGGACAGCCGAACACCGGGGAGCTGTTTTTT. Its translation is CASRLGQPNTGELFF. The chain combines TRBV6-1 with TRBJ2-2; D is perhaps TRBD1 (6 bases). The CDR3 has 15 residues. The V end was cut by 6 bases, the J end by 0 bases, with 11 bases between. From germline, CDR1 is MNHNS and CDR2 SASEGT.

Only a few counts were recorded for this clone. The CDR3 sequence is CASSRALEKLFF. CDR3 DNA: TGTGCCAGCAGTCGGGCCTTGGAAAAACTGTTTTTT. This chain links TRBV28 with TRBJ1-4, with D unclear. Germline values: CDR1 MDHEN, CDR2 SYDVKM. The CDR3 has 12 residues. Trimming shortened V by 5 bases and J by 8 bases, and 9 bases separated the two germline ends.

V is TRBV5-1 and J is TRBJ2-3; 12 bases line up with TRBD1. After removal of 5 bases from V and 6 bases from J, the junction contained 7 bases not matched to a gene. Per the germline V gene, CDR1 is SGHRS and CDR2 is YFSETQ. The CDR3 covers 15 residues. The CDR3, as DNA: TGCGCCAGCAGTCCGGGACAGGGGGCGTCTGATACGCAGTATTTT. It yields the protein CASSPGQGASDTQYF.

The chain links TRBV11-2 to TRBJ1-4; D perhaps matches TRBD1 (5 bases). The CDR3 is 14 residues long. CDR1 and CDR2 from the germline V gene are SGHAT and FQNNGV. V lost 6 bases to trimming and J lost 5 bases, with 13 bases between them. The CDR3 is CASRRTLENEKLFF. CDR3 DNA: TGTGCCAGCAGGCGGACATTGGAGAATGAAAAACTGTTTTTT.

V usage is TRBV11-2 and J usage is TRBJ2-3; D gene ambiguous. The CDR3 consists of 14 residues. V shed 1 base and J shed 3 bases, with 8 bases lying between them. The germline gives CDR1 SGHAT, CDR2 FQNNGV. The CDR3 DNA reads TGTGCCAGCAGCTTAGTTATTGGGACAGATACGCAGTATTTT. This encodes CASSLVIGTDTQYF. Combining the CDR3 with reference TRBV11-2 and TRBJ2-3 gives the whole variable domain EAGVAQSPRYKIIEKRQSVAFWCNPISGHATLYWYQQILGQGPKLLIQFQNNGVVDDSQLPKDRFSAERLKGVDSTLKIQPAKLEDSAVYLCASSLVIGTDTQYFGPGTRLTVL.

The rearrangement links TRBV5-4 to TRBJ2-2; D not certain. This CDR3 comprises 14 residues. Germline assignment: CDR1 SGHNT and CDR2 YYREEE (reference sequence). V was clipped by 1 base and J by 2 bases, with 6 bases between them. CDR3: CASSLKLNTGELFF. The CDR3 coding sequence is TGTGCCAGCAGCTTGAAATTAAACACCGGGGAGCTGTTTTTT. The whole variable domain, filled in from reference TRBV5-4 and TRBJ2-2, reads ETGVTQSPTHLIKTRGQQVTLRCSSQSGHNTVSWYQQALGQGPQFIFQYYREEENGRGNFPPRFSGLQFPNYSSELNVNALELDDSALYLCASSLKLNTGELFFGEGSRLTVL.

This clone was seen once. The chain recombines TRBV30 with TRBJ2-1; D possibly corresponds to TRBD2 (6 bases). The CDR3 is made up of 14 amino acids. Trimming took off 4 bases at V and 10 bases at J, with 20 bases between the two ends. Germline values: CDR1 GTSNPN, CDR2 SVGIG (reference sequence). CDR3 region: CAWNPRGTSFEQFF. Written as DNA, the CDR3 is TGTGCCTGGAATCCCCGTGGGACTTCCTTCGAGCAGTTCTTC.

This chain uses TRBV5-4 with TRBJ2-1; a possible D gene is TRBD2 (6 bases). The CDR3 loop spans 16 amino acids. The V end lost 4 bases, the J end lost 0 bases, and 14 bases lay between the germline ends. CDR1 SGHNT and CDR2 YYREEE come from the germline V gene (reference sequence). The CDR3 DNA follows: TGTGCCAGCAGCGGAGCATACGGGAGCTCCTACAATGAGCAGTTCTTC. It codes for CASSGAYGSSYNEQFF.

In this sample, this clone turned up once. The chain has TRBV28 and TRBJ2-5; 9 bases fit TRBD1. Germline V lookup: CDR1 MDHEN, CDR2 SYDVKM. J gave up 5 bases and V 2 bases, and 6 bases lay outside the gene matches. The CDR3 contains 15 residues. CDR3 coding DNA: TGTGCCAGCAGTTTAGGGGACAGGGCGTCCGAGACCCAGTACTTC. Residues: CASSLGDRASETQYF.

The chain joins TRBV4-1 to TRBJ2-7, with D perhaps TRBD2 (6 bases). V dropped 3 bases and J dropped 2 bases, with 29 bases sitting between them. This CDR3 is built from 20 residues. CDR1 and CDR2 from the germline V gene are MGHRA and YSYEKL. The DNA for the CDR3 is TGCGCCAGCAGCCAGATAGCCCCGGGACTTACCCTAATGGTGGCCTACGAGCAGTACTTC. Translating it yields CASSQIAPGLTLMVAYEQYF.